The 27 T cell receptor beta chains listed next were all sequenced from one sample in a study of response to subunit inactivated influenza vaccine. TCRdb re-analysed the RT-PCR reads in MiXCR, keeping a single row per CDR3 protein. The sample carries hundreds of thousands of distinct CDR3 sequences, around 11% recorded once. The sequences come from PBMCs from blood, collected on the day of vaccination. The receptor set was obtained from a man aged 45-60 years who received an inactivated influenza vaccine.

The CDR3 loop is CASSRDSKQETQYF. CDR3 coding DNA: TGTGCCAGCAGTCGGGACAGTAAACAAGAGACCCAGTACTTC. The rearrangement links TRBV2 to TRBJ2-5; 7 nucleotides align to TRBD1. The CDR3 spans 14 residues. Losses at the gene ends were 5 bases for V and 2 bases for J; bases not matched to a gene: 5. Germline V gives CDR1 SNHLY, CDR2 FYNNEI.

The CDR3 reads CASSQESGGPPYEQYF. CDR3 bases: TGTGCCAGCAGCCAAGAATCGGGGGGTCCCCCCTACGAGCAGTACTTC. The chain joins TRBV3-1 to TRBJ2-7, with TRBD2 matching 7 bases. Per the germline V gene, CDR1 is LGHDT and CDR2 is YNNKEL (reference sequence). Trimming removed 0 bases from V and 2 bases from J; junction bases left unmatched: 7. This CDR3 is 16 amino acids long.

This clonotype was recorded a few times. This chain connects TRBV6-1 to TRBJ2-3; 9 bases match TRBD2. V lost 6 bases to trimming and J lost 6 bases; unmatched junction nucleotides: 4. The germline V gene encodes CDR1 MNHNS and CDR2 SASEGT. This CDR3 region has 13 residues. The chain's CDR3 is CASRGTSRDTQYF. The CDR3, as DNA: TGTGCCAGCAGGGGGACTAGCCGGGATACGCAGTATTTT.

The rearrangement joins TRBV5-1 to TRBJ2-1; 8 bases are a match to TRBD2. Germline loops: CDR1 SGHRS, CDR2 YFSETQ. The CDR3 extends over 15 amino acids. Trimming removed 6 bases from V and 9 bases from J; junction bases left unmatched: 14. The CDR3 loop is CASKAASGSPTEQFF. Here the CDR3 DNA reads TGCGCCAGCAAGGCTGCCAGCGGGAGTCCTACTGAGCAGTTCTTC. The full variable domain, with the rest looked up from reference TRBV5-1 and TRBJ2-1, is KAGVTQTPRYLIKTRGQQVTLSCSPISGHRSVSWYQQTPGQGLQFLFEYFSETQRNKGNFPGRFSGRQFSNSRSEMNVSTLELGDSALYLCASKAASGSPTEQFFGPGTRLTVL.

CDR3 protein: CSARSGANTNQPQHF. As DNA, the CDR3 is TGCAGTGCTAGATCTGGGGCAAACACCAATCAGCCCCAGCATTTT. This chain joins TRBV20-1 and TRBJ1-5, with D maybe TRBD1 (5 bases). Per the germline V gene, CDR1 is DFQATT and CDR2 is SNEGSKA (reference sequence). V was shortened by 2 bases and J by 3 bases, with 14 bases between the two germline ends. The CDR3 totals 15 residues.

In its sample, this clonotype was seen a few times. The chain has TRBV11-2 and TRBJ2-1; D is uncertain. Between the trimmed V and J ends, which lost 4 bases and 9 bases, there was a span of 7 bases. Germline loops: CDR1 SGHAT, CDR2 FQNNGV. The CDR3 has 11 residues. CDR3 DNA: TGTGCCAGCAGCTCCGGTGGTGAGCAGTTCTTC. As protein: CASSSGGEQFF.

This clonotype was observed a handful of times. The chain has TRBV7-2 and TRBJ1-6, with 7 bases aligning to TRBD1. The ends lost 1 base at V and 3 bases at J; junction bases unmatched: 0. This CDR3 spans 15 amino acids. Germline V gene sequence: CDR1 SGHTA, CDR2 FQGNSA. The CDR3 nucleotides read TGTGCCAGCAGCTTAGACAGGGGCTATAATTCACCCCTCCACTTT. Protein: CASSLDRGYNSPLHF.

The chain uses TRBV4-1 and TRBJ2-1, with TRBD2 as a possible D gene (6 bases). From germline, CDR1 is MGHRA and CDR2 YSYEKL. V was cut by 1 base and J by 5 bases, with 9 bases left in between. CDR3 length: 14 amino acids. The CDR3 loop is CASSQVTRDNEQFF. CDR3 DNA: TGCGCCAGCAGCCAAGTGACTAGAGACAATGAGCAGTTCTTC.

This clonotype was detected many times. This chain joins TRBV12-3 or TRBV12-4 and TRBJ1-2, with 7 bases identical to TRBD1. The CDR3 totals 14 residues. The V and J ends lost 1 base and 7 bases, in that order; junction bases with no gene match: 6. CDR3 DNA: TGTGCCAGCAGTTTAGAGACAGGGTATAGTGGCTACACCTTC. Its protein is CASSLETGYSGYTF.

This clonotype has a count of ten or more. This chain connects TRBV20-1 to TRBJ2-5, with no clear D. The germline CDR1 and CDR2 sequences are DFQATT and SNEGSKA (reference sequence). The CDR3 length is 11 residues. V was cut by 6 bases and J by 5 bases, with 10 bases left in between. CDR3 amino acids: CSASGRETQYF. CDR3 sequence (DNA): TGCAGTGCGTCTGGTCGGGAGACCCAGTACTTC.

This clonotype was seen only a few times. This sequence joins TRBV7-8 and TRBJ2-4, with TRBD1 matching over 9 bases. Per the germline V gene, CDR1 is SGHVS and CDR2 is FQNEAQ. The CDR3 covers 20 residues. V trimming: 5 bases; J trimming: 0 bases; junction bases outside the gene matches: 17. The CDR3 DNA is TGTGCCAGCAGCCCTACCGCGGGACAGGGCTTTCGGCTAGCCAAAAACATTCAGTACTTC. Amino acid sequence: CASSPTAGQGFRLAKNIQYF. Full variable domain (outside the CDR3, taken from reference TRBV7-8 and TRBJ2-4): GAGVSQSPRYKVAKRGQDVALRCDPISGHVSLFWYQQALGQGPEFLTYFQNEAQLDKSGLPSDRFFAERPEGSVSTLKIQRTQQEDSAVYLCASSPTAGQGFRLAKNIQYFGAGTRLSVL.

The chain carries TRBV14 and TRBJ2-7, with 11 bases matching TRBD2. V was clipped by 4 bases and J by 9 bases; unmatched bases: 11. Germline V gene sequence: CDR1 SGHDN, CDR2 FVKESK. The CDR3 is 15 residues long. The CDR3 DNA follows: TGTGCCAGCAGCCCAATTCGTAGCGGGGGGGCACGGCAGTACTTC. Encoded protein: CASSPIRSGGARQYF.

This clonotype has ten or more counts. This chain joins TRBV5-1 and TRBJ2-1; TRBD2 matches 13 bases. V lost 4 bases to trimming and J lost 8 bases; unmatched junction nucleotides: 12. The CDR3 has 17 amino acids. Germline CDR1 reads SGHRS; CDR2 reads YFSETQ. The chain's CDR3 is CASSLRPLAGGPHEQFF. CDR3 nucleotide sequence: TGCGCCAGCAGCCTTCGCCCACTAGCGGGAGGGCCCCATGAGCAGTTCTTC.

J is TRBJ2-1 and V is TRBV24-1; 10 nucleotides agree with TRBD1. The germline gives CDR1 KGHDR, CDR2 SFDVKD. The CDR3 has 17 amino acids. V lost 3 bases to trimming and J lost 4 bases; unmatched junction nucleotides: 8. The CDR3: CATSDHLWTGGYNEQFF. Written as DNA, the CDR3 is TGTGCCACCAGTGATCATTTGTGGACAGGGGGATACAATGAGCAGTTCTTC.

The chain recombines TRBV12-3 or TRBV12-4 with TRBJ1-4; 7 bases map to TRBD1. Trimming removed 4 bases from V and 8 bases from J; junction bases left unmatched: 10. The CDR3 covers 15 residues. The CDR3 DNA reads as TGTGCCAGCAGTTCAACAGGGGTCGGTTTCGAAAAACTGTTTTTT. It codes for CASSSTGVGFEKLFF.

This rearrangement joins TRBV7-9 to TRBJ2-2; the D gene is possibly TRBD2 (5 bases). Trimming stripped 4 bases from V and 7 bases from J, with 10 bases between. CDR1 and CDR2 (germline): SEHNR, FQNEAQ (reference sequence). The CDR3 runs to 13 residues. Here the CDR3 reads CASSSDWDGELFF. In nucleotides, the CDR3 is TGTGCCAGCAGCTCGGACTGGGACGGGGAGCTGTTTTTT.

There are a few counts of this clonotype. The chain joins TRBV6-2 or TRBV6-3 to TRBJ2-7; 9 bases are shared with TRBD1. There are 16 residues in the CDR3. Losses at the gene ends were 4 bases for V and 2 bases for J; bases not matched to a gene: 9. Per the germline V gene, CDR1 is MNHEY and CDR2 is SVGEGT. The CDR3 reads CASSSGQGTFTYEQYF. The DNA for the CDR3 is TGTGCCAGCAGTTCCGGACAGGGGACGTTTACCTACGAGCAGTACTTC.

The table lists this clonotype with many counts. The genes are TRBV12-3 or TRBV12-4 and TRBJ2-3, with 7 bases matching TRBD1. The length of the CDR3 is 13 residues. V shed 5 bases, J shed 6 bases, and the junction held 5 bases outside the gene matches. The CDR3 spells CASSQQGFDTQYF. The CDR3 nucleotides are TGTGCCAGCAGTCAACAGGGGTTTGATACGCAGTATTTT.

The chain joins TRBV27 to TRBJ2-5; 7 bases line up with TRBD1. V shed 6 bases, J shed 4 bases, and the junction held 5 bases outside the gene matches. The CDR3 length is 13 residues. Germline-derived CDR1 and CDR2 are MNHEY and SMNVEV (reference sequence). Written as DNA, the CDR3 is TGTGCCAGCAGGGTCACAGGGGTAGAGACCCAGTACTTC. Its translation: CASRVTGVETQYF.

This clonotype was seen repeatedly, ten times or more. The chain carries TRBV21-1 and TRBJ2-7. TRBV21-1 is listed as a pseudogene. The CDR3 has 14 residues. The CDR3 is CASSTIQGAYEQYF. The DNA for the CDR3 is TGTGCCAGCAGCACTATACAGGGCGCCTACGAGCAGTACTTC.

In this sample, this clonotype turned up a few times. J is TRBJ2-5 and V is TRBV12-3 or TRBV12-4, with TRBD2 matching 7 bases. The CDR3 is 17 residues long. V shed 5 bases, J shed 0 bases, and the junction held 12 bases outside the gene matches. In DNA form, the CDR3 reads TGTGCCAGCAGTCCGCTAATCTCGCGGGGGTACCAAGAGACCCAGTACTTC. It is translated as CASSPLISRGYQETQYF.

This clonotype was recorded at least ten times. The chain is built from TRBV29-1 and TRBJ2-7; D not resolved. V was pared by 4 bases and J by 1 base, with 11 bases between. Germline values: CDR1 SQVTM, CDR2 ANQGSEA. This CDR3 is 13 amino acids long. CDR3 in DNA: TGCAGCGTTGTGGGTCACGATTCCTACGAGCAGTACTTC. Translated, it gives CSVVGHDSYEQYF.

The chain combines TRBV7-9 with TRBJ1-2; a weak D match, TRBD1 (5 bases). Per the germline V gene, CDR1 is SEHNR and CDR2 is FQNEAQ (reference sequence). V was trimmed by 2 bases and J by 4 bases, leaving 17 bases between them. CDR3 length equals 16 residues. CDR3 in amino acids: CASSLMAGNGGYGYTF. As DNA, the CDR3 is TGTGCCAGCAGCTTAATGGCAGGGAACGGTGGCTATGGCTACACCTTC.

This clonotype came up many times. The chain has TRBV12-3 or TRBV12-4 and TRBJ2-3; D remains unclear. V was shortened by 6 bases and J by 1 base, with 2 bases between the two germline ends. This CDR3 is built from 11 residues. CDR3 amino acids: CASSRTDTQYF. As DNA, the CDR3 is TGTGCCAGCAGCCGCACAGATACGCAGTATTTT.

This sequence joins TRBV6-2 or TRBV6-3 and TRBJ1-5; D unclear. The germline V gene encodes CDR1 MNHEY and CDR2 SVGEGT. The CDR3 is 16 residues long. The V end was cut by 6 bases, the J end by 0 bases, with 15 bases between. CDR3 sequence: CASRPGQRNSNQPQHF. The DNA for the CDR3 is TGTGCCAGCAGACCGGGCCAAAGAAATAGCAATCAGCCCCAGCATTTT.

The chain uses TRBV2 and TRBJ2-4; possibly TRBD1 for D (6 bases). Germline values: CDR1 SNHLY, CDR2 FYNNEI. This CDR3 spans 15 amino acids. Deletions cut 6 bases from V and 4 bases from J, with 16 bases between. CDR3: CASSQGQFLKNIQYF. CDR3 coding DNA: TGTGCCAGCAGCCAAGGACAGTTCCTAAAAAACATTCAGTACTTC.

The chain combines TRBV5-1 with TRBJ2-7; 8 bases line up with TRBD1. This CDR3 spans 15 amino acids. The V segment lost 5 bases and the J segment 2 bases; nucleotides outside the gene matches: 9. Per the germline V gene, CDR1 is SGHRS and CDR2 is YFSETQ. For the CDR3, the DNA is TGCGCCAGCAGTCCACGGACAGGGATCACCTACGAGCAGTACTTC. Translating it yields CASSPRTGITYEQYF. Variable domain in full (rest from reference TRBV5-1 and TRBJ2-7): KAGVTQTPRYLIKTRGQQVTLSCSPISGHRSVSWYQQTPGQGLQFLFEYFSETQRNKGNFPGRFSGRQFSNSRSEMNVSTLELGDSALYLCASSPRTGITYEQYFGPGTRLTVT.